This T cell receptor (beta chain) comes out of a study of radiotherapy plus CTLA-4 blockade in lung cancer. The wider study: Among all patients, 18% showed objective responses, while 30% to 35% had disease control.

Trimming removed 6 bases from V and 4 bases from J, with 16 bases in between. The CDR3 is made up of 15 amino acids. The V gene's germline CDR1 is MNHEY and CDR2 SVGAGI. Study results and caveats: The best predictor of response was reported to be early blood T cell clone dynamics, with interferon-beta.

Focal radiation was given together with CTLA-4 blockade (ipilimumab) to patients with chemo-refractory metastatic non-small-cell lung cancer. Sequencing was performed with immunoSEQ multiplex PCR; in TCRdb, only in-frame clones are kept and a portion is missing. The sample holds fewer than 85,000 clones, around 86% seen once. Worth noting for this clone: Antigen unknown.

This sequence joins TRBV6-5 and TRBJ2-1, with D unclear. The receptor comes from a human donor with non-small cell lung cancer who had stable disease on radiotherapy plus ipilimumab. Sequenced here: peripheral blood, sampled from a patient treated with radiotherapy plus ipilimumab. Written as DNA, the CDR3 is TGTGCCAGCAGGAAGAGTCTAGAAGGGTACAATGAGCAGTTCTTC. Translated: CASRKSLEGYNEQFF.